One T cell receptor beta chain is described in this entry. What it recognizes is unknown. This entry belongs to a study of shared clonotypes between healthy human individuals. A CD45RA-negative memory subset and a CD45RA+ naive subset were separated from the CD4+ cells. Points from the study as a whole: It was the non-shared clonotypes that had lower generation probabilities than clonotypes shared by all four donors. Sampling covered nothing but blood. Tissue TCR repertoires likely differ from those found in blood. Across subsets, estimated richness was generally greater for naive than for memory populations.

Produced via immunoSEQ multiplex PCR; TCRdb's table is partial and in-frame only. The sample holds about 2.4 million clones, more than 85% seen once. Germline loops: CDR1 SGHTA, CDR2 FQGNSA. The CDR3 spans 15 residues. V gave up 5 bases and J gave up 8 bases; unmatched junction bases: 11. The clonotype comes from a man aged 18 to 29 in good health. Some clones in this sample may be carry-over from other donors' samples. V and J are TRBV7-2 and TRBJ1-3, with 8 bases matching TRBD1. Sequenced input: naive CD4+ T cells from PBMCs. Subset meaning: CD45RA+ positively selected. CDR3 sequence reads: CASSLLGQGTDTIYF. The CDR3, as DNA: TGTGCCAGCAGCCTCCTTGGACAGGGAACGGACACCATATATTTT.